The rows below give T cell receptor beta chains drawn from one sample of a study of blood T cell repertoires in COVID-19. Profiled with immunoSEQ multiplex PCR; TCRdb holds only in-frame clones, not every one. The sample carries a few hundred thousand clones, about four fifths recorded once. What was sequenced was peripheral blood. All receptors derive from a woman aged 40-49 years who had recovered from COVID-19. CDR3s leave out the opening cysteine and the closing phenylalanine or tryptophan.

TRBV4-2	TRBJ1-2	ASSQGAGRGYT
TRBV28	TRBJ2-1	ASRRGAGVEQF
TRBV28	TRBJ2-2	ASKAFSPVGELF
TRBV21-1	TRBJ2-7	ASSKARTSGSYEQY
TRBV9	TRBJ1-4	ASSVAGGAGEKLF
TRBV28	TRBJ2-7	ASRRQESYEQY
TRBV30	TRBJ1-1	AWSGGVLNTEAF
TRBV2	TRBJ1-6	ASNRDTNSPLH
TRBV9	TRBJ1-2	ASSVATEGVRGYT
TRBV30	TRBJ1-1	AWSIQGRTEAF
TRBV7-9	TRBJ2-2	ASSPTVNTGELF
TRBV9	TRBJ2-2	ASSRTGTARGGELF
TRBV7-9	TRBJ1-1	ASSFDSLNTEAF
TRBV28	TRBJ2-4	ASSLGGTKNIQY
TRBV6-2/TRBV6-3	TRBJ1-6	ASSYQGRVGSYNSPLH
TRBV12-5	TRBJ2-3	ASGSSRPGTDTQY
TRBV7-9	TRBJ1-1	ASSLGSYDRSNTEAF
TRBV15	TRBJ1-2	ATSRDSGQSANYGYT
TRBV19	TRBJ2-3	ATRDPGDTQY
TRBV6-5	TRBJ1-5	ASRAGSQPQH
TRBV5-1	TRBJ1-1	ASSSTGFSNTEAF
TRBV6-4	TRBJ1-5	ASSEEWGPQPQH